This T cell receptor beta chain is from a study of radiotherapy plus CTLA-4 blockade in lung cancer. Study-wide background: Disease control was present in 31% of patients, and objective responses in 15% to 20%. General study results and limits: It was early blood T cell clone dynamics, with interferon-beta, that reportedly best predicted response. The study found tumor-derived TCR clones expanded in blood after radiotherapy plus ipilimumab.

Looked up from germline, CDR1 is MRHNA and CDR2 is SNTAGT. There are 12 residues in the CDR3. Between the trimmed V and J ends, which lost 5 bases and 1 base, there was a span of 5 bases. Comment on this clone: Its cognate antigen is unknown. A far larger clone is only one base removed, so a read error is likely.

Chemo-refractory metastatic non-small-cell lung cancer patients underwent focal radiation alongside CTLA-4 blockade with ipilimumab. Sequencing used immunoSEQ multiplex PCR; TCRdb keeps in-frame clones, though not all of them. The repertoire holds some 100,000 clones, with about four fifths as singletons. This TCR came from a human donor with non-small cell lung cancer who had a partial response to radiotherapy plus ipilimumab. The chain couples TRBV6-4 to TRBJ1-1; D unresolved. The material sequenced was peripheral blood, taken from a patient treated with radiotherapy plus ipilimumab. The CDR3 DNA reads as TGTGCCAGCAGTTCAGGGAACACTGAAGCTTTCTTT. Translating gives CASSSGNTEAFF.